A selection of T cell receptor beta chains follows, all from one sample in a study of T cells after yellow fever vaccination. TCRdb re-called the 5' RACE reads through MiXCR, storing one row per CDR3 protein. The sample lists 300,000 to 400,000 distinct CDR3 sequences; around 13% were seen once. The material was CD4+ T cells sorted from PBMCs, obtained 15 days after the yellow fever booster vaccination. All receptors come from a man in his late teens or twenties who received the YFV17D yellow fever vaccine. Both conserved end residues are part of each CDR3. The D gene is left open where the match is weak. For some rows the clone size is stated as once, few or many, or as a class when expanded; others skip it.

cdr3_aa: CASSQSASGGGDTQYF; cdr3_nt: TGCGCCAGCAGTCAATCCGCTAGCGGGGGTGGAGATACGCAGTATTTT; d_call: TRBD2; clone_size: -; v_call: TRBV23-1; j_call: TRBJ2-3
cdr3_aa: CAISESADDLGDTEAFF; cdr3_nt: TGTGCCATCAGTGAGTCGGCCGACGACCTTGGGGACACTGAAGCTTTCTTT; d_call: -; clone_size: -; v_call: TRBV10-3; j_call: TRBJ1-1
cdr3_aa: CASKRGPEAFF; cdr3_nt: TGTGCCAGCAAAAGAGGACCTGAAGCTTTCTTT; d_call: -; clone_size: few; v_call: TRBV6-5; j_call: TRBJ1-1
cdr3_aa: CASGSGYEQYF; cdr3_nt: TGTGCCAGCGGCTCAGGCTACGAGCAGTACTTC; d_call: -; clone_size: few; v_call: TRBV12-3/TRBV12-4; j_call: TRBJ2-7
cdr3_aa: CASSLNRRVEETQYF; cdr3_nt: TGCGCCAGCAGCTTAAATCGGCGGGTCGAAGAGACCCAGTACTTC; d_call: -; clone_size: -; v_call: TRBV5-1; j_call: TRBJ2-5
cdr3_aa: CASSPGQLNEKLFF; cdr3_nt: TGTGCCAGCAGCCCAGGACAGCTTAATGAAAAACTGTTTTTT; d_call: -; clone_size: -; v_call: TRBV7-6; j_call: TRBJ1-4
cdr3_aa: CAISEGAAKPYEQYF; cdr3_nt: TGTGCCATCAGTGAGGGAGCGGCCAAGCCCTACGAGCAGTACTTC; d_call: -; clone_size: -; v_call: TRBV10-3; j_call: TRBJ2-7
cdr3_aa: CASSQDGVAGELFF; cdr3_nt: TGTGCCAGCAGCCAAGACGGAGTTGCCGGGGAGCTGTTTTTT; d_call: -; clone_size: -; v_call: TRBV4-2; j_call: TRBJ2-2
cdr3_aa: CATKRGQELNQPQHF; cdr3_nt: TGTGCCACCAAAAGGGGACAGGAGCTCAATCAGCCCCAGCATTTT; d_call: TRBD1; clone_size: many; v_call: TRBV6-1; j_call: TRBJ1-5
cdr3_aa: CASSTGGRETQYF; cdr3_nt: TGTGCCAGCAGCACGGGGGGACGAGAGACCCAGTACTTC; d_call: TRBD2; clone_size: -; v_call: TRBV12-3/TRBV12-4; j_call: TRBJ2-5
cdr3_aa: CSVEEKTGAGAFF; cdr3_nt: TGCAGCGTTGAGGAGAAAACAGGGGCGGGCGCTTTCTTT; d_call: TRBD1; clone_size: -; v_call: TRBV29-1; j_call: TRBJ1-1
cdr3_aa: CASSLAGGGPGTQYF; cdr3_nt: TGCGCCAGCAGCTTGGCCGGTGGTGGGCCGGGGACCCAGTACTTC; d_call: -; clone_size: few; v_call: TRBV5-1; j_call: TRBJ2-5
cdr3_aa: CASSETGGYNQPQHF; cdr3_nt: TGTGCCAGCTCAGAAACAGGGGGCTACAATCAGCCCCAGCATTTT; d_call: TRBD1; clone_size: few; v_call: TRBV18; j_call: TRBJ1-5
cdr3_aa: CASSSVRTSYNEQFF; cdr3_nt: TGTGCCAGCAGTTCTGTGCGGACGTCCTACAATGAGCAGTTCTTC; d_call: -; clone_size: -; v_call: TRBV28; j_call: TRBJ2-1
cdr3_aa: CSARGTLQETQYF; cdr3_nt: TGCAGTGCTAGGGGGACTCTCCAAGAGACCCAGTACTTC; d_call: -; clone_size: -; v_call: TRBV20-1; j_call: TRBJ2-5
cdr3_aa: CASSPRGGGAGELFF; cdr3_nt: TGTGCCAGCAGCCCGAGGGGGGGCGGGGCCGGGGAGCTGTTTTTT; d_call: -; clone_size: few; v_call: TRBV3-1; j_call: TRBJ2-2
cdr3_aa: CASSSLAGTVSEQFF; cdr3_nt: TGTGCCAGCAGCTCCTTAGCCGGGACAGTATCTGAGCAGTTCTTC; d_call: TRBD1; clone_size: many; v_call: TRBV7-9; j_call: TRBJ2-1
cdr3_aa: CASASGGASEQFF; cdr3_nt: TGTGCCTCCGCTAGCGGGGGGGCTAGTGAGCAGTTCTTC; d_call: TRBD2; clone_size: -; v_call: TRBV7-2; j_call: TRBJ2-1
cdr3_aa: CASRPDRGSTEAFF; cdr3_nt: TGTGCCAGCAGACCAGACAGGGGAAGCACTGAAGCTTTCTTT; d_call: TRBD1; clone_size: -; v_call: TRBV12-3/TRBV12-4; j_call: TRBJ1-1
cdr3_aa: CASSTRGTSGSTGELFF; cdr3_nt: TGCGCCAGCAGCACTCGGGGGACTAGCGGGAGTACCGGGGAGCTGTTTTTT; d_call: TRBD2; clone_size: -; v_call: TRBV5-1; j_call: TRBJ2-2
cdr3_aa: CSVYFGTSDTGELFF; cdr3_nt: TGCAGCGTTTACTTCGGGACTAGTGACACCGGGGAGCTGTTTTTT; d_call: TRBD2; clone_size: many; v_call: TRBV29-1; j_call: TRBJ2-2
cdr3_aa: CASSYSVRVTEAFF; cdr3_nt: TGTGCCAGCAGTTACTCAGTTCGCGTCACTGAAGCTTTCTTT; d_call: -; clone_size: few; v_call: TRBV6-6; j_call: TRBJ1-1
cdr3_aa: CAAGQGAPGELFF; cdr3_nt: TGTGCCGCCGGACAGGGGGCCCCCGGGGAGCTGTTTTTT; d_call: TRBD1; clone_size: few; v_call: TRBV24-1; j_call: TRBJ2-2
cdr3_aa: CSARGDRASDGELFF; cdr3_nt: TGCAGTGCTAGGGGAGACAGGGCCTCCGACGGGGAGCTGTTTTTT; d_call: TRBD1; clone_size: -; v_call: TRBV20-1; j_call: TRBJ2-2
cdr3_aa: CASTRQRGSNYGYTF; cdr3_nt: TGTGCCAGCACCCGACAACGGGGCTCTAACTATGGCTACACCTTC; d_call: -; clone_size: few; v_call: TRBV2; j_call: TRBJ1-2
cdr3_aa: CASSSDRVRNTGELFF; cdr3_nt: TGCGCCAGCAGCTCTGACAGGGTGCGGAACACCGGGGAGCTGTTTTTT; d_call: TRBD1; clone_size: few; v_call: TRBV5-1; j_call: TRBJ2-2
cdr3_aa: CASSETGGTEAFF; cdr3_nt: TGCGCCAGCAGCGAGACAGGGGGCACTGAAGCTTTCTTT; d_call: TRBD1; clone_size: -; v_call: TRBV5-1; j_call: TRBJ1-1
cdr3_aa: CASSPDSSRGQPQHF; cdr3_nt: TGTGCCAGCAGCCCTGATTCCTCGAGGGGTCAGCCCCAGCATTTT; d_call: -; clone_size: many; v_call: TRBV4-2; j_call: TRBJ1-5
cdr3_aa: CASSQDYTEAFF; cdr3_nt: TGTGCCAGCAGCCAAGATTACACTGAAGCTTTCTTT; d_call: -; clone_size: few; v_call: TRBV7-9; j_call: TRBJ1-1
cdr3_aa: CASGYRAGRMENTIYF; cdr3_nt: TGTGCCAGCGGATACCGGGCAGGGAGAATGGAAAACACCATATATTTT; d_call: -; clone_size: -; v_call: TRBV6-1; j_call: TRBJ1-3
cdr3_aa: CASSEARQTEAFF; cdr3_nt: TGTGCCAGCAGTGAAGCCCGGCAAACTGAAGCTTTCTTT; d_call: -; clone_size: -; v_call: TRBV6-1; j_call: TRBJ1-1
cdr3_aa: CASSHPGGTDTQYF; cdr3_nt: TGCGCCAGCAGCCACCCGGGGGGCACAGATACGCAGTATTTT; d_call: -; clone_size: few; v_call: TRBV4-1; j_call: TRBJ2-3
cdr3_aa: CASSPIWGPYEQYF; cdr3_nt: TGTGCCAGCAGTCCTATCTGGGGACCCTACGAGCAGTACTTC; d_call: -; clone_size: few; v_call: TRBV12-3/TRBV12-4; j_call: TRBJ2-7
cdr3_aa: CASSYRTLALSTDTQYF; cdr3_nt: TGTGCCAGCAGTTACAGGACCCTAGCATTAAGCACAGATACGCAGTATTTT; d_call: -; clone_size: many; v_call: TRBV5-5; j_call: TRBJ2-3
cdr3_aa: CASRWTSGGYEQFF; cdr3_nt: TGTGCCAGCAGGTGGACTAGCGGGGGTTACGAGCAGTTCTTC; d_call: TRBD2; clone_size: few; v_call: TRBV6-6; j_call: TRBJ2-1
cdr3_aa: CAIGQGTNTDTQYF; cdr3_nt: TGTGCCATCGGACAGGGGACGAACACAGATACGCAGTATTTT; d_call: TRBD1; clone_size: few; v_call: TRBV10-3; j_call: TRBJ2-3
cdr3_aa: CASSTPGQGFYEQYF; cdr3_nt: TGTGCCAGCAGTACCCCGGGACAGGGCTTCTACGAGCAGTACTTC; d_call: TRBD1; clone_size: -; v_call: TRBV6-5; j_call: TRBJ2-7
cdr3_aa: CASSLQDAGDGYTF; cdr3_nt: TGTGCCAGCAGCTTACAGGACGCAGGGGATGGCTACACCTTC; d_call: -; clone_size: -; v_call: TRBV7-2; j_call: TRBJ1-2
cdr3_aa: CASSLATGDRGTEAFF; cdr3_nt: TGCGCCAGCAGCTTGGCTACAGGGGATCGGGGCACTGAAGCTTTCTTT; d_call: TRBD1; clone_size: -; v_call: TRBV5-1; j_call: TRBJ1-1
cdr3_aa: CASSRSVWTQYF; cdr3_nt: TGTGCCAGCAGTCGTAGCGTCTGGACCCAGTACTTC; d_call: -; clone_size: many; v_call: TRBV2; j_call: TRBJ2-5
cdr3_aa: CASSSQSDGEKLFF; cdr3_nt: TGTGCCAGCAGCTCTCAGTCGGATGGGGAAAAACTGTTTTTT; d_call: -; clone_size: -; v_call: TRBV7-2; j_call: TRBJ1-4
cdr3_aa: CASSLTGQLNEKLFF; cdr3_nt: TGCGCCAGCAGCTTAACGGGACAGCTGAATGAAAAACTGTTTTTT; d_call: TRBD1; clone_size: -; v_call: TRBV5-1; j_call: TRBJ1-4
cdr3_aa: CASTRMGADLRTVGYTF; cdr3_nt: TGTGCCAGCACCCGAATGGGGGCCGACCTCAGGACTGTGGGCTACACCTTC; d_call: -; clone_size: -; v_call: TRBV6-5; j_call: TRBJ1-2
cdr3_aa: CASSPMDSTFYNEQFF; cdr3_nt: TGTGCCAGCAGCCCTATGGACAGTACTTTTTACAATGAGCAGTTCTTC; d_call: -; clone_size: -; v_call: TRBV9; j_call: TRBJ2-1
cdr3_aa: CASSLRQPQETQYF; cdr3_nt: TGTGCCAGCAGCTTAAGACAGCCACAAGAGACCCAGTACTTC; d_call: -; clone_size: -; v_call: TRBV11-1; j_call: TRBJ2-5
cdr3_aa: CASSYLGSSYNSPLHF; cdr3_nt: TGTGCCAGCAGTTACTTGGGCAGCTCCTATAATTCACCCCTCCACTTT; d_call: -; clone_size: -; v_call: TRBV6-6; j_call: TRBJ1-6
cdr3_aa: CASRRNYGYTF; cdr3_nt: TGTGCCAGCAGGAGAAACTATGGCTACACCTTC; d_call: -; clone_size: -; v_call: TRBV6-5; j_call: TRBJ1-2
cdr3_aa: CASSPEGGSFGYGYTF; cdr3_nt: TGTGCCAGCAGTCCCGAAGGGGGTTCCTTTGGGTATGGCTACACCTTC; d_call: -; clone_size: -; v_call: TRBV6-5; j_call: TRBJ1-2
cdr3_aa: CASSLRPSGVSYNEQFF; cdr3_nt: TGTGCCAGCAGCTTGCGGCCCAGCGGGGTCTCCTACAATGAGCAGTTCTTC; d_call: TRBD2; clone_size: few; v_call: TRBV5-4; j_call: TRBJ2-1
cdr3_aa: CASSLRFLSGNTIYF; cdr3_nt: TGTGCCAGCAGCTTGAGGTTCCTCTCTGGAAACACCATATATTTT; d_call: -; clone_size: -; v_call: TRBV7-9; j_call: TRBJ1-3
cdr3_aa: CASSLAASSSYNEQFF; cdr3_nt: TGTGCCAGCAGCTTAGCGGCCAGTAGCTCCTACAATGAGCAGTTCTTC; d_call: -; clone_size: -; v_call: TRBV7-2; j_call: TRBJ2-1
cdr3_aa: CASGSPGAGPQHF; cdr3_nt: TGTGCTAGTGGTTCTCCCGGGGCTGGGCCCCAGCATTTT; d_call: -; clone_size: -; v_call: TRBV12-5; j_call: TRBJ1-5
cdr3_aa: CASSELGARGTGELFF; cdr3_nt: TGTGCCAGCAGTGAGCTGGGGGCAAGAGGCACCGGGGAGCTGTTTTTT; d_call: -; clone_size: few; v_call: TRBV25-1; j_call: TRBJ2-2
cdr3_aa: CASSPGVDRVPYNEQFF; cdr3_nt: TGTGCCAGCAGCCCGGGGGTCGACAGGGTGCCTTACAATGAGCAGTTCTTC; d_call: -; clone_size: few; v_call: TRBV4-2; j_call: TRBJ2-1
cdr3_aa: CASSLPNYRTPNNEQFF; cdr3_nt: TGTGCCAGCAGCTTACCTAATTACAGGACCCCAAACAATGAGCAGTTCTTC; d_call: -; clone_size: many; v_call: TRBV11-2; j_call: TRBJ2-1